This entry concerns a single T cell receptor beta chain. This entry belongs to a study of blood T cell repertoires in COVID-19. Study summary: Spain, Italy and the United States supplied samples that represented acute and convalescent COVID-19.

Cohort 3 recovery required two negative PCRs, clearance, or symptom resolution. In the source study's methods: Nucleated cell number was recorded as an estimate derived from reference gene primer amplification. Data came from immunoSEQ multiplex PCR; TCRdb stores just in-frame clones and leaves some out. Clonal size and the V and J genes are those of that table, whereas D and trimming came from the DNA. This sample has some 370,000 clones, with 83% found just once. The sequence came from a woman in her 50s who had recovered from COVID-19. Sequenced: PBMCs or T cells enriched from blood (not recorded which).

The CDR3 sequence: CASSLGTNKNIQYF. CDR3 nucleotides: TGTGCCAGCAGCTTGGGGACAAACAAAAACATTCAGTACTTC. The chain links TRBV5-8 to TRBJ2-4; a possible D gene is TRBD1 (5 bases). This CDR3 has 14 residues. Germline V gives CDR1 SGHTS, CDR2 YDEGEE. V was pared by 0 bases and J by 3 bases, with 7 bases between.